These T cell receptor beta chains were read from a single sample in a study of human T cells and chemical hapten exposure. TCRdb ran MiXCR on the 5' RACE reads and lists one entry per CDR3 protein. The profile shows roughly 110,000 distinct CDR3 sequences, around 20% of them singletons. These receptor sequences come from a human donor in good health. CDR3s include the opening cysteine and the closing phenylalanine or tryptophan. A D gene is named only where the DNA matches it firmly. Only some rows state a clone size, as once, few, many or a class for expanded clones.

d_gene	v_gene	j_gene	abundance	CDR3nt	CDR3aa
TRBD1	TRBV28	TRBJ1-1	NA	TGTGCCAGCAGTCCCTCCGGACAGGGGAGGAAGAACACTGAAGCTTTCTTT	CASSPSGQGRKNTEAFF
TRBD1	TRBV5-6	TRBJ2-7	NA	TGTGCCAGCAGCTACGCCGGGACAGGCTCCTCCGAGCAGTACTTC	CASSYAGTGSSEQYF
NA	TRBV5-8	TRBJ1-2	few	TGTGCCAGCAGCTTGCCCGCAGGTCCGACGAACTATGGCTACACCTTC	CASSLPAGPTNYGYTF
TRBD2	TRBV6-2/TRBV6-3	TRBJ2-1	NA	TGTGCCAGCAGTGAGAGCGGGAGGGCCACGAGTGAGCAGTTCTTC	CASSESGRATSEQFF
NA	TRBV25-1	TRBJ1-1	NA	TGTGCCAGCAGTGAATGGGGGGGCTTAAACACTGAAGCTTTCTTT	CASSEWGGLNTEAFF
TRBD1	TRBV7-9	TRBJ2-6	NA	TGTGCCAGCAGCCCAGGACAGGGTGCTACTGGGGCCAACGTCCTGACTTTC	CASSPGQGATGANVLTF
TRBD2	TRBV11-2	TRBJ2-3	NA	TGTGCCAGCACCTCATTTCCGGCTAGCGGGAGCACAGATACGCAGTATTTT	CASTSFPASGSTDTQYF
TRBD2	TRBV28	TRBJ2-2	once	TGTGCCAGCAGGACCCGACTAGCGGGAGGGCCGACGAACACCGGGGAGCTGTTTTTT	CASRTRLAGGPTNTGELFF
NA	TRBV28	TRBJ2-7	NA	TGTGCCAGCAACAGACCCCGGGACGGATTCTACGAGCAGTACTTC	CASNRPRDGFYEQYF
NA	TRBV7-3	TRBJ2-3	few	TGTGCCAGCAGCTTAGGTGGGGGGAGTCGGACAGATACGCAGTATTTT	CASSLGGGSRTDTQYF
TRBD1	TRBV29-1	TRBJ2-7	few	TGCAGCGTTGAGTGGACAGGAGCCTACGAGCAGTACTTC	CSVEWTGAYEQYF
TRBD1	TRBV28	TRBJ2-7	NA	TGTGCCAGCAGTGTGAACAGGGGGGCGAGGGCCGAGCAGTACTTC	CASSVNRGARAEQYF
NA	TRBV6-6	TRBJ2-3	NA	TGTGCCAGCAGTTACTCGACGAGAGATACGCAGTATTTT	CASSYSTRDTQYF
TRBD1	TRBV6-5	TRBJ1-2	few	TGTGCCAGCAGTCACTGGGACAGGGCGGATGGCTACACCTTC	CASSHWDRADGYTF
NA	TRBV6-1	TRBJ1-2	few	TGTGCCAGCACGAGGACGAACTATGGCTACACCTTC	CASTRTNYGYTF
TRBD1	TRBV2	TRBJ1-6	few	TGTGCCAGCAGGGGGGACAGGGGTTTGAATTCACCCCTCCACTTT	CASRGDRGLNSPLHF
NA	TRBV24-1	TRBJ1-2	few	TGTGCCACCAGTGGGGACGTTAACTATGGCTACACCTTC	CATSGDVNYGYTF
TRBD1	TRBV18	TRBJ1-1	few	TGTGCCAGCTCACCATCACCTACAGGGGCGAACACTGAAGCTTTCTTT	CASSPSPTGANTEAFF
TRBD1	TRBV20-1	TRBJ2-7	few	TGCAGTGCGCCGACAGGGAGTGATTCCTACGAGCAGTACTTC	CSAPTGSDSYEQYF